The table lists the clone carrying this T cell receptor beta chain with a few counts. The junction had 10 bases not matched to a gene; V was cut back by 7 bases and J by 6 bases. The germline CDR1 and CDR2 sequences are LNHDA and SQIVND (reference sequence). The CDR3 totals 16 residues. This sample was taken from a study of T cells after posttransplantation cyclophosphamide. Method: immunoSEQ multiplex PCR; TCRdb's copy keeps in-frame clones and lacks some. The table records about 28,000 clones, 86% of them present only once. Specimen: PBMCs. This sequence originates from a man in his forties or fifties. V usage is TRBV19 and J usage is TRBJ1-5; 12 nucleotides agree with TRBD1. The CDR3 here is CASKAGQGAVGQPQHF. CDR3 coding DNA: TGTGCCAGTAAGGCGGGACAGGGGGCGGTAGGTCAGCCCCAGCATTTT.